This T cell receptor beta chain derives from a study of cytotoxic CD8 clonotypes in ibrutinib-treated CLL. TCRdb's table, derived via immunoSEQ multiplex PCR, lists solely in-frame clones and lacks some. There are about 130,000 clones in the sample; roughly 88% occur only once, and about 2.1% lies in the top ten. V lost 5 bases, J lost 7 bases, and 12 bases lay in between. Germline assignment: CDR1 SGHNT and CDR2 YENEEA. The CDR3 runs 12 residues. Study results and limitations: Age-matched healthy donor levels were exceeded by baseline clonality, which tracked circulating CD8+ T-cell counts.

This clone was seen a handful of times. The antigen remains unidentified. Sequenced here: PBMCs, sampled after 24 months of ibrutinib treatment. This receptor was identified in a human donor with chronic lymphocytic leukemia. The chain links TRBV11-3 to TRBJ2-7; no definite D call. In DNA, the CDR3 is TGTGCCAGCAGCCCGGTTAAAGGGGAGCAGTACTTC. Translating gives CASSPVKGEQYF.